These T cell receptor beta chains were read from a single sample in a study of T cell responses to AZD1222 COVID-19 vaccine. Some clones are missing from TCRdb's copy, which holds only in-frame ones; the method was immunoSEQ multiplex PCR. The sample yields some 170,000 clones, more than 80% seen once. Sample: peripheral blood, taken 28 days after the second dose of the MenACWY control vaccine. These receptors came from an adult who received the MenACWY meningococcal vaccine as a control. Both conserved end residues are part of each CDR3. The D gene is left open where the match is weak. Clone size appears in some rows only: once, few, many, or a class for an expanded clone.

J: TRBJ2-1; V: TRBV15; size: many; D: .; CDR3: CATSRDSRGREQFF; DNA: TGTGCCACCAGCAGAGATAGCCGGGGACGCGAGCAGTTCTTC
J: TRBJ1-3; V: TRBV15; size: once; D: .; CDR3: CATSRDRSVSSGNTIYF; DNA: TGTGCCACCAGCAGAGATCGGTCCGTGAGCTCTGGAAACACCATATATTTT
J: TRBJ1-1; V: TRBV6-1; size: once; D: .; CDR3: CASSEVTEAFF; DNA: TGTGCCAGCAGTGAGGTCACTGAAGCTTTCTTT
J: TRBJ2-7; V: TRBV27; size: .; D: TRBD1; CDR3: CASKRPGQGDEQYF; DNA: TGTGCCAGCAAGAGGCCGGGACAGGGAGACGAGCAGTACTTC
J: TRBJ2-7; V: TRBV29-1; size: once; D: .; CDR3: CSVAGQTYEQYF; DNA: TGCAGCGTTGCCGGACAGACCTACGAGCAGTACTTC
J: TRBJ2-3; V: TRBV6-5; size: .; D: .; CDR3: CASGAGLSTDTQYF; DNA: TGTGCCAGTGGGGCGGGACTGAGCACAGATACGCAGTATTTT
J: TRBJ2-1; V: TRBV6-2/TRBV6-3; size: .; D: .; CDR3: CASSYSNPAGHEQFF; DNA: TGTGCCAGCAGTTACTCGAACCCCGCGGGACATGAGCAGTTCTTC
J: TRBJ2-3; V: TRBV10-3; size: .; D: TRBD2; CDR3: CATRTSATDTQYF; DNA: TGTGCCACCAGGACTAGCGCCACAGATACGCAGTATTTT
J: TRBJ1-3; V: TRBV30; size: .; D: .; CDR3: CASPRNTIYF; DNA: TGTGCCTCCCCCAGAAACACCATATATTTT
J: TRBJ1-2; V: TRBV4-3; size: .; D: TRBD1; CDR3: CASSQDGDSPNYGYTF; DNA: TGCGCCAGCAGCCAAGATGGGGACAGCCCTAACTATGGCTACACCTTC